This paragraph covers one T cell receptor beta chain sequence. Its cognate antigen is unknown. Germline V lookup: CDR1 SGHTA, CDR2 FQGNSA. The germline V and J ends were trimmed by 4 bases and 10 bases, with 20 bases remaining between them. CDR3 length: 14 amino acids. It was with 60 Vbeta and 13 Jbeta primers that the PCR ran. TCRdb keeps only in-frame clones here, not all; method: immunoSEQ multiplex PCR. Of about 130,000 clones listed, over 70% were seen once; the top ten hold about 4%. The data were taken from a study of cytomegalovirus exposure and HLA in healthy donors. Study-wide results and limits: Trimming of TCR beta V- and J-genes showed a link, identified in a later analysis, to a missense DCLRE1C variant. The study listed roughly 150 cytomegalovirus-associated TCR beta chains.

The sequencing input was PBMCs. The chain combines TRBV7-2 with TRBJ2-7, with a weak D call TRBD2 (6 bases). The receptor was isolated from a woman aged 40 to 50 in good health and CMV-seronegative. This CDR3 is CASSSGTPSIQQYF. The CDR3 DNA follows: TGTGCCAGCAGCTCCGGGACTCCCTCGATTCAACAGTACTTC.